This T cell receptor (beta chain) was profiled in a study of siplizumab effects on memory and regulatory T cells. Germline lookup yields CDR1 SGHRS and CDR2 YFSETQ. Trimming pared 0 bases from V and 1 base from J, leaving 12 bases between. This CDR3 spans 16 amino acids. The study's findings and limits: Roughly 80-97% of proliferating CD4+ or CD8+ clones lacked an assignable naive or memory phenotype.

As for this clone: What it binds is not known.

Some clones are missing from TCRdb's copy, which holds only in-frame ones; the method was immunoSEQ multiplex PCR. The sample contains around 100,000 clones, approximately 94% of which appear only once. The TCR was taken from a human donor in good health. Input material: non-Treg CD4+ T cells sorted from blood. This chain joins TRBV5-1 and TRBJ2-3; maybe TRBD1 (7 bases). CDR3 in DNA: TGCGCCAGCAGCTTGGCGGGGGACAGCCGCACAGATACGCAGTATTTT. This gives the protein CASSLAGDSRTDTQYF.